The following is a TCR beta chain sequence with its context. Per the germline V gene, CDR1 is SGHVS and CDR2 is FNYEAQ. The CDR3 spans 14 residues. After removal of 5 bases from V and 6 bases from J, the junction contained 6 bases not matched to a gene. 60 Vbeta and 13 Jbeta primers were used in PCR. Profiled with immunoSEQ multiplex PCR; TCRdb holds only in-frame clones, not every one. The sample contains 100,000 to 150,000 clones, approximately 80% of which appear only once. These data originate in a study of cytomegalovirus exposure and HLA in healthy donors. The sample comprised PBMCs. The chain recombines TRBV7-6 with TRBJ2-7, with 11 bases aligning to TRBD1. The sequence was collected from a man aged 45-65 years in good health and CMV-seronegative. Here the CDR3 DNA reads TGTGCCAGCAGCCCCGGGACAGGGGGTGGCGAGCAGTACTTC. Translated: CASSPGTGGGEQYF. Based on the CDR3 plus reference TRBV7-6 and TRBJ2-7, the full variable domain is GAGVSQSPRYKVTKRGQDVALRCDPISGHVSLYWYRQALGQGPEFLTYFNYEAQQDKSGLPNDRFSAERPEGSISTLTIQRTEQRDSAMYRCASSPGTGGGEQYFGPGTRLTVT.